The 27 T cell receptor beta chains in this list originate from one sample, sequenced in a study of T cell responses to AZD1222 COVID-19 vaccine. TCRdb's copy holds only in-frame clones and misses some; the assay was immunoSEQ multiplex PCR. The repertoire consists of 150,000 to 180,000 clones, with more than 75% occurring once and the leading ten covering around 18%. The input for sequencing was peripheral blood, taken on day 0 of AZD1222 vaccination. All receptors derive from an adult in good health.

This CDR3 reads CASRTGGETQYF. Written as DNA, the CDR3 is TGTGCCAGCAGGACAGGGGGCGAGACCCAGTACTTC. The chain links TRBV28 to TRBJ2-5, with 10 bases lining up with TRBD1. The CDR3 spans 12 residues. The V and J ends lost 6 bases and 5 bases, in that order; junction bases with no gene match: 0. CDR1 and CDR2 (germline): MDHEN, SYDVKM.

This sequence joins TRBV6-5 and TRBJ1-1; D unresolved. CDR1 and CDR2 from the germline V gene are MNHEY and SVGAGI. Trimming removed 6 bases from V and 4 bases from J, with 12 bases in between. CDR3 size: 13 residues. In nucleotides, the CDR3 is TGTGCCAGCAGGGGCCGCCGCGGCACTGAAGCTTTCTTT. It specifies CASRGRRGTEAFF.

The chain links TRBV2 to TRBJ2-6; 7 bases are a match to TRBD2. J lost 0 bases, V lost 7 bases, and 6 bases had no gene match. This CDR3 is 16 amino acids long. Germline V gives CDR1 SNHLY, CDR2 FYNNEI. The CDR3 nucleotides read TGTGCCAGCAAGGGAGGGCTCAGCTCTGGGGCCAACGTCCTGACTTTC. This gives the protein CASKGGLSSGANVLTF.

V usage is TRBV30 and J usage is TRBJ1-1, with D uncertain. Germline V gene lookup returns CDR1 GTSNPN and CDR2 SVGIG (reference sequence). V was clipped by 2 bases and J by 5 bases, with 24 bases between them. CDR3 size: 17 residues. The CDR3 here is CAWSPQFRPRGETEAFF. In DNA form, the CDR3 reads TGTGCCTGGAGTCCACAATTTCGGCCCAGAGGAGAGACTGAAGCTTTCTTT.

This clone showed up just once. The chain couples TRBV4-1 to TRBJ2-1; 7 bases map to TRBD2. Germline values: CDR1 MGHRA, CDR2 YSYEKL. Trimming cost V 2 bases and J 4 bases; bases outside gene matches: 5. CDR3 length equals 15 residues. As DNA, the CDR3 is TGCGCCAGCAGCCAACTTCGACTAGCTTACAATGAGCAGTTCTTC. It is translated as CASSQLRLAYNEQFF.

The chain is built from TRBV19 and TRBJ1-5; a weak D match, TRBD1 (5 bases). Germline lookup yields CDR1 LNHDA and CDR2 SQIVND (reference sequence). The CDR3 has 14 residues. The V and J ends lost 6 bases and 4 bases respectively, with 13 bases between them. The DNA of the CDR3 is TGTGCCAGTAGAAACGACAGAGGAAATCAGCCCCAGCATTTT. The encoded protein is CASRNDRGNQPQHF.

This chain joins TRBV6-6 and TRBJ2-7, with 7 bases lining up with TRBD2. The CDR3 length is 22 residues. Germline V gene lookup returns CDR1 MNHNY and CDR2 SVGAGI (reference sequence). Unmatched junction bases numbered 31, after V lost 6 bases and J lost 2 bases. CDR3 sequence: CASSSLGRVGLGQEGGTYEQYF. The CDR3 bases are TGTGCCAGCAGCTCACTTGGACGAGTTGGTTTGGGGCAAGAGGGAGGGACCTACGAGCAGTACTTC.

J is TRBJ2-7 and V is TRBV5-1, with 9 bases fitting TRBD1. This CDR3 has 14 residues. CDR1 and CDR2 (germline): SGHRS, YFSETQ. J gave up 4 bases and V 1 base, and 3 bases lay outside the gene matches. The CDR3: CASSLTGGLYEQYF. In DNA form, the CDR3 reads TGCGCCAGCAGCTTGACAGGGGGCTTGTACGAGCAGTACTTC.

This clone appeared once. This chain uses TRBV9 with TRBJ2-2, with D possibly TRBD2 on 5 matching bases. The CDR3 spans 16 residues. V was cut by 1 base and J by 0 bases, with 10 bases left in between. Germline V gene sequence: CDR1 SGDLS, CDR2 YYNGEE. The CDR3: CASSVPSGANTGELFF. For the CDR3, the DNA is TGTGCCAGCAGCGTACCCAGCGGAGCGAACACCGGGGAGCTGTTTTTT.

This chain uses TRBV25-1 with TRBJ1-2; tentative D call: TRBD1 (5 bases). CDR1 MGHDK and CDR2 SYGVNS come from the germline V gene. V was pared by 4 bases and J by 7 bases, with 16 bases between. The CDR3 covers 14 residues. The CDR3 sequence: CASSAPGTVLGYTF. CDR3 DNA sequence: TGTGCCAGCAGTGCTCCCGGGACGGTGCTTGGCTACACCTTC.

A note on this clone: This may stem from a read error, because a much larger clone lies one nucleotide away. The gene calls are TRBV6-5 and TRBJ2-7, with 9 bases aligning to TRBD1. Looked up from germline, CDR1 is MNHEY and CDR2 is SVGAGI. Trimming at V came to 0 bases and at J to 3 bases, leaving 0 bases not matched to a gene. The CDR3 covers 14 residues. CDR3 in DNA: TGTGCCAGCAGTTACTCGACAGGGGGCTACGAGCAGTACTTC. This gives the protein CASSYSTGGYEQYF.

This clone was detected once. The chain has TRBV27 and TRBJ2-2; D is perhaps TRBD1 (5 bases). Deletions cut 8 bases from V and 9 bases from J, with 19 bases between. The length of the CDR3 is 14 residues. Per germline, CDR1 MNHEY and CDR2 SMNVEV (reference sequence). As DNA, the CDR3 is TGTGCCAGCTCCCTCTACATTACAGGTCGGGAGCTGTTTTTT. Protein sequence: CASSLYITGRELFF.

The CDR3: CASSITPNANYGYTF. The CDR3 DNA sequence: TGCGCCAGCAGCATAACACCGAACGCTAACTATGGCTACACCTTC. The J gene is TRBJ1-2, the V gene TRBV4-1; D is unresolved. Germline V lookup: CDR1 MGHRA, CDR2 YSYEKL. This CDR3 region has 15 residues. The V gene lost 5 bases and the J gene lost 0 bases, with 13 bases spanning the gap.

J is TRBJ1-5 and V is TRBV9, with D tentatively TRBD1 (6 bases). V lost 6 bases and J lost 1, with 11 bases in between. The CDR3 has 14 residues. Germline CDR1 is SGDLS and CDR2 is YYNGEE. CDR3 sequence reads: CASNAGESNQPQHF. The CDR3 DNA reads TGTGCCAGCAACGCAGGGGAAAGCAATCAGCCCCAGCATTTT. Using reference TRBV9 and TRBJ1-5 for the parts outside the CDR3, the full variable domain is DSGVTQTPKHLITATGQRVTLRCSPRSGDLSVYWYQQSLDQGLQFLIQYYNGEERAKGNILERFSAQQFPDLHSELNLSSLELGDSALYFCASNAGESNQPQHFGDGTRLSIL.

The V gene is TRBV24-1, the J gene TRBJ2-7; tentative D call: TRBD2 (5 bases). Trimming removed 3 bases from V and 4 bases from J, with 12 bases in between. Germline CDR1 and CDR2: KGHDR and SFDVKD. The CDR3 has 14 residues. The CDR3 spells CATSDPGRGYEQYF. For the CDR3, the DNA is TGTGCCACCAGTGATCCCGGACGGGGATACGAGCAGTACTTC.

The chain recombines TRBV7-2 with TRBJ2-7; D unresolved. Germline V CDR1 and CDR2: SGHTA, FQGNSA. V lost 3 bases, J lost 0 bases, and 12 bases lay in between. The length of the CDR3 is 15 residues. The CDR3 reads CASSFSSGTSYEQYF. The CDR3 nucleotides read TGTGCCAGCAGCTTTAGCTCCGGAACCTCCTACGAGCAGTACTTC.

The chain uses TRBV15 and TRBJ2-3; possibly TRBD2 for D (6 bases). V was shortened by 4 bases and J by 1 base, with 15 bases between the two germline ends. The CDR3 consists of 16 residues. Germline V gene data show CDR1 as LNHNV and CDR2 as YYDKDF (reference sequence). The CDR3: CATSIGAGSGTDTQYF. The DNA of the CDR3 is TGTGCCACCAGCATTGGGGCGGGGAGCGGCACAGATACGCAGTATTTT. The full variable domain, with the rest looked up from reference TRBV15 and TRBJ2-3, is DAMVIQNPRYQVTQFGKPVTLSCSQTLNHNVMYWYQQKSSQAPKLLFHYYDKDFNNEADTPDNFQSRRPNTSFCFLDIRSPGLGDTAMYLCATSIGAGSGTDTQYFGPGTRLTVL.

J is TRBJ2-3 and V is TRBV7-2, with D perhaps TRBD2 (5 bases). The ends were cut back, 4 bases at V and 6 bases at J, with 26 bases in the middle. The germline V gene encodes CDR1 SGHTA and CDR2 FQGNSA. The CDR3 has 18 amino acids. Here the CDR3 reads CASSSGGGRQAHLDTQYF. CDR3 DNA sequence: TGTGCCAGCAGCTCCGGAGGTGGCAGGCAGGCCCATTTGGATACGCAGTATTTT. The variable domain in full, with the rest retrieved from reference TRBV7-2 and TRBJ2-3, is GAGVSQSPSNKVTEKGKDVELRCDPISGHTALYWYRQSLGQGLEFLIYFQGNSAPDKSGLPSDRFSAERTGGSVSTLTIQRTQQEDSAVYLCASSSGGGRQAHLDTQYFGPGTRLTVL.

This sequence joins TRBV29-1 and TRBJ2-6; 7 bases fit TRBD1. After removal of 5 bases from V and 0 bases from J, the junction contained 10 bases not matched to a gene. CDR1 and CDR2 from the germline V gene are SQVTM and ANQGSEA. This CDR3 spans 17 amino acids. CDR3 residues: CSVITGTVNSGANVLTF. The DNA for the CDR3 is TGCAGCGTTATTACCGGGACAGTCAACTCTGGGGCCAACGTCCTGACTTTC.

The V call is TRBV30, the J call TRBJ1-1; D not resolved. V was trimmed by 0 bases and J by 0 bases, leaving 8 bases between them. Germline V lookup: CDR1 GTSNPN, CDR2 SVGIG (reference sequence). The CDR3 covers 14 residues. The CDR3 DNA reads as TGTGCCTGGAGTGTAACATACATGAACACTGAAGCTTTCTTT. It encodes CAWSVTYMNTEAFF.

The chain is built from TRBV2 and TRBJ1-2; 10 bases are a match to TRBD1. The V segment lost 6 bases and the J segment 4 bases; nucleotides outside the gene matches: 5. Germline V gives CDR1 SNHLY, CDR2 FYNNEI. CDR3 length equals 14 residues. CDR3 residues: CASRGDRGFYGYTF. The DNA for the CDR3 is TGTGCCAGCAGGGGGGACAGGGGTTTCTATGGCTACACCTTC.

The chain uses TRBV19 and TRBJ1-5; D is unclear. CDR3 length: 14 residues. The germline V gene has CDR1 LNHDA and CDR2 SQIVND (reference sequence). Deletions cut 6 bases from V and 1 base from J, with 10 bases between. The CDR3 DNA follows: TGTGCCAGTAGCGACTCGAGGAGCAATCAGCCCCAGCATTTT. This gives the protein CASSDSRSNQPQHF.

The rearrangement joins TRBV28 to TRBJ1-1; TRBD1 agrees at 9 bases. CDR3 length equals 14 residues. Trimming took 2 bases from V and 10 from J; bases not matched to a gene: 8. The germline V gene has CDR1 MDHEN and CDR2 SYDVKM. CDR3 protein: CASSLPGTGIIAFF. The CDR3 region has the DNA TGTGCCAGCAGTTTACCCGGGACAGGGATTATAGCTTTCTTT.

This chain uses TRBV28 with TRBJ2-5; D is undetermined. The CDR3 runs to 15 residues. V lost 3 bases and J lost 1, with 12 bases in between. The germline V gene has CDR1 MDHEN and CDR2 SYDVKM. CDR3 DNA: TGTGCCAGCAGTTTTGTACAGACCGCCCAAGAGACCCAGTACTTC. Encoded protein: CASSFVQTAQETQYF.

The chain combines TRBV5-1 with TRBJ1-1, with 7 nucleotides matching TRBD1. Germline V gives CDR1 SGHRS, CDR2 YFSETQ. This CDR3 has 15 residues. Germline trimming cut 4 bases from V and 5 bases from J; bases unmatched to any gene: 11. The CDR3: CASSPDGGGVTEAFF. The DNA of the CDR3 is TGCGCCAGCAGCCCCGATGGAGGGGGCGTTACTGAAGCTTTCTTT.

The chain uses TRBV7-2 and TRBJ2-7, with TRBD1 matching over 9 bases. The V and J ends lost 0 bases and 1 base, in that order; junction bases with no gene match: 4. The CDR3 runs to 16 residues. Germline V gene data show CDR1 as SGHTA and CDR2 as FQGNSA. CDR3 DNA sequence: TGTGCCAGCAGCTTAGCGTTAGGACAGGGGTCCTACGAGCAGTACTTC. Encoded protein: CASSLALGQGSYEQYF.

This clone occurred a few times. J is TRBJ1-6 and V is TRBV12-3 or TRBV12-4; weak D call: TRBD1 (5 bases). The CDR3 is 13 amino acids. The V and J ends lost 3 bases and 10 bases respectively, with 10 bases between them. The CDR3 here is CASSLGEGSPLHF. CDR3 DNA: TGTGCCAGCAGTTTGGGGGAAGGATCACCCCTCCACTTT.